The rows below give T cell receptor beta chains drawn from one sample of a study of OX40 agonist ivuxolimab in advanced cancers. Some clones are missing from TCRdb's copy, which holds only in-frame ones; the method was immunoSEQ multiplex PCR. The data hold 96,000 or so clones, with approximately 80% observed a single time. The sequencing here drew on CD4+ or CD8+ T cells sorted from blood, taken in a trial of the OX40 agonist ivuxolimab. These TCRs come from an adult with an advanced solid tumor such as melanoma, head and neck, liver or kidney cancer. CDR3s include the opening cysteine and the closing phenylalanine or tryptophan. A D gene is named only where the DNA matches it firmly. A row's size may be missing; if present it is once, few, many or a size class.

v_call,j_call,clone_size,d_call,cdr3_aa,cdr3_nt
TRBV19,TRBJ1-6,.,.,CASRAGFNYNSPLHF,TGTGCCAGTAGGGCAGGATTTAACTATAATTCACCCCTCCACTTT
TRBV7-9,TRBJ2-7,.,.,CASSSDSPYEQYF,TGTGCCAGCAGCTCGGACAGTCCCTACGAGCAGTACTTC
TRBV7-2,TRBJ2-3,.,.,CASSRTPTTDTQYF,TGTGCCAGCAGCCGGACTCCCACCACAGATACGCAGTATTTT
TRBV11-2,TRBJ1-6,once,.,CASSPSEGPNSPLHF,TGTGCCAGCAGCCCCTCGGAGGGGCCTAATTCACCCCTCCACTTT
TRBV10-3,TRBJ1-1,.,.,CAISESILTGNEAFF,TGTGCCATCAGTGAGTCGATACTGACGGGGAATGAAGCTTTCTTT
TRBV7-3,TRBJ2-1,.,TRBD2,CASSLNSGGSYNEQFF,TGTGCCAGCAGCTTAAACTCCGGGGGGTCCTACAATGAGCAGTTCTTC
TRBV6-1,TRBJ2-5,.,.,CASTGTLGEETQYF,TGTGCCAGCACCGGGACTTTAGGGGAAGAGACCCAGTACTTC
TRBV18,TRBJ2-1,.,.,CASSPKVRSGAYNEQFF,TGTGCCAGCTCCCCCAAGGTCCGTAGCGGAGCCTACAATGAGCAGTTCTTC
TRBV6-5,TRBJ2-3,once,TRBD2,CASSLAGGGLDTQYF,TGTGCCAGCAGTTTAGCGGGAGGGGGACTTGATACGCAGTATTTT
TRBV5-6,TRBJ2-3,few,.,CASRGGMTDTQYF,TGTGCCAGCAGGGGCGGGATGACAGATACGCAGTATTTT
TRBV30,TRBJ1-3,.,.,CAWSVMAGNTIYF,TGTGCCTGGAGTGTAATGGCGGGAAACACCATATATTTT
TRBV7-2,TRBJ1-3,once,TRBD1,CASSTRTGVGNTIYF,TGTGCCAGCAGCACACGGACAGGGGTTGGAAACACCATATATTTT
TRBV10-3,TRBJ2-7,.,.,CAISETSHVQYF,TGTGCCATCAGTGAGACTAGTCATGTGCAGTACTTC
TRBV6-1,TRBJ2-2,.,.,CASSARDTGRVSSNTGELFF,TGTGCCAGCAGTGCCCGGGATACCGGGAGAGTATCTTCGAACACCGGGGAGCTGTTTTTT
TRBV6-1,TRBJ1-1,.,.,CASRQAFDTEAFF,TGTGCCAGCAGGCAGGCTTTCGACACTGAAGCTTTCTTT
TRBV18,TRBJ2-1,.,.,CASSPSGSAYEQFF,TGTGCCAGCTCACCGAGCGGCTCGGCCTATGAGCAGTTCTTC
TRBV29-1,TRBJ1-3,.,.,CSVWRGTGNTIYF,TGCAGCGTCTGGCGGGGGACTGGAAACACCATATATTTT
TRBV6-6,TRBJ1-1,.,.,CASRRENTEAFF,TGTGCCAGCAGGAGAGAGAACACTGAAGCTTTCTTT
TRBV5-1,TRBJ1-3,.,.,CASSLAGDSGNTIYF,TGCGCCAGCAGCTTGGCCGGGGACTCTGGAAACACCATATATTTT
TRBV7-6,TRBJ2-5,.,.,CASSLAGPQETQYF,TGTGCCAGCAGCTTAGCGGGGCCACAAGAGACCCAGTACTTC